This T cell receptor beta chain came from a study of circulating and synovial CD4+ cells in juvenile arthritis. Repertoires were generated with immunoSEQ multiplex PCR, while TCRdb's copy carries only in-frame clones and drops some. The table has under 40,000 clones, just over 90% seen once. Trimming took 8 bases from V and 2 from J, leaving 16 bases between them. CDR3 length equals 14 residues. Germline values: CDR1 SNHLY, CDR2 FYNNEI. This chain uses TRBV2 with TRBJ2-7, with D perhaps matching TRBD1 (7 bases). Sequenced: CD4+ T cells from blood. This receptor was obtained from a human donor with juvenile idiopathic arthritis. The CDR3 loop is CASVRRDSTYEQYF. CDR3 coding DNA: TGTGCCAGCGTGAGGAGGGACAGCACCTACGAGCAGTACTTC. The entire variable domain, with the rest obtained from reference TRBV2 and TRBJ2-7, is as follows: EPEVTQTPSHQVTQMGQEVILRCVPISNHLYFYWYRQILGQKVEFLVSFYNNEISEKSEIFDDQFSVERPDGSNFTLKIRSTKLEDSAMYFCASVRRDSTYEQYFGPGTRLTVT.